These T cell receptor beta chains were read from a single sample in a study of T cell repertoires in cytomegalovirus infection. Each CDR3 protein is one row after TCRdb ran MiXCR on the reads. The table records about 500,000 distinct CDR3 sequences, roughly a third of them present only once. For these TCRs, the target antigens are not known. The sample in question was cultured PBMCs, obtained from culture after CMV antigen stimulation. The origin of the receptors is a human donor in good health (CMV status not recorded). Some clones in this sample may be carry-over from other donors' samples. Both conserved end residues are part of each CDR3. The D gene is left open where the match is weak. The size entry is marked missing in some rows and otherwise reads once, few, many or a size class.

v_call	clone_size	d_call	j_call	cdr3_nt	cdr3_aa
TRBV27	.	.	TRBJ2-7	TGTGCCAGCAGAAGCTACGCGTACGAGCAGTACTTC	CASRSYAYEQYF
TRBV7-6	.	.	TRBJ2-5	TGTGCCAGCAGCTACAGCACGGGAGTGGAGACCCAGTACTTC	CASSYSTGVETQYF
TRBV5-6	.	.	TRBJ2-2	TGTGCCAGCAGCTTCTTGGGGCCAACCAACACCGGGGAGCTGTTTTTT	CASSFLGPTNTGELFF
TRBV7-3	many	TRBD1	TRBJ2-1	TGTGCCAGCAGCCTTATTTCCGGGACAGGCTCTGAGCAGTTCTTC	CASSLISGTGSEQFF
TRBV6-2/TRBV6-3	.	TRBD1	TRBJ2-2	TGTGCCAGCAGTTATCGTGATAACAGGGGATGGACCGGGGAGCTGTTTTTT	CASSYRDNRGWTGELFF
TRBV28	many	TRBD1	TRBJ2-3	TGTGCCAGCCCGCCCAGGGGGCGAGTCACAGATACGCAGTATTTT	CASPPRGRVTDTQYF
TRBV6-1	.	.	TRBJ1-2	TGTGCCAGCACGGGGGGCGACTATGGCTACACCTTC	CASTGGDYGYTF
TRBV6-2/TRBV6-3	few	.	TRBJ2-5	TGTGCCAGCAGAGGGAGGGGGTCAAAAGAGACCCAGTACTTC	CASRGRGSKETQYF
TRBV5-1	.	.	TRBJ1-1	TGCGCCAGCAGCTTCCAAGGACAAACTGAAGCTTTCTTT	CASSFQGQTEAFF
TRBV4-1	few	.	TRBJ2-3	TGCGCCAGCAGCCAAGGAGCCAACAAGGGGGGGACAGATACGCAGTATTTT	CASSQGANKGGTDTQYF
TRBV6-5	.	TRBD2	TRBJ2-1	TGTGCCAGCAGCCGACCTTTGGGACTAGCGGGAGTTAATGAGCAGTTCTTC	CASSRPLGLAGVNEQFF
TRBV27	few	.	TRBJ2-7	TGTGCCAGCAGTTTACAGGGTTGGGGCGAGCAGTACTTC	CASSLQGWGEQYF
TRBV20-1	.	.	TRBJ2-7	TGCAGTGCTAGCGGGAGTGGGTATGAGCAGTACTTC	CSASGSGYEQYF
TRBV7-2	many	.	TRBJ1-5	TGTGCCAGCAGCTTATTCGGGGGTGGGCCCCAGCATTTT	CASSLFGGGPQHF
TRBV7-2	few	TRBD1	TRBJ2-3	TGTGCCAGCAACCGACAGGGAGTAACAGATACGCAGTATTTT	CASNRQGVTDTQYF
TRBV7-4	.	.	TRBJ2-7	TGTGCCAGCAGCTCAATCGGGTCCTACGAGCAGTACTTC	CASSSIGSYEQYF
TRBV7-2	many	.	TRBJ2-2	TGTGCCAGCAGCCACCTGGGACCCGAATCCGGGGAGCTGTTTTTT	CASSHLGPESGELFF
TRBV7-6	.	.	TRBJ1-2	TGTGCCAGCAGCTCACCGGCCGGGGCACGCTATGGCTACACCTTC	CASSSPAGARYGYTF
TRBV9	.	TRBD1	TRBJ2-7	TGTGCCACCTCACCCGGGACAGGGTCCTACGAGCAGTACTTC	CATSPGTGSYEQYF
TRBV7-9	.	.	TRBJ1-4	TGTGCCAGCAGCCAGGGATACAATAATGAAAAACTGTTTTTT	CASSQGYNNEKLFF
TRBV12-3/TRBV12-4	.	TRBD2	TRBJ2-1	TGTGCCAGCAGTCCTCGGACTAGCGGGAGATACGAGCAGTTCTTC	CASSPRTSGRYEQFF
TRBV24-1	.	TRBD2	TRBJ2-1	TGTGCCGCGGGGGGAGTGGGGGACAATGAGCAGTTCTTC	CAAGGVGDNEQFF
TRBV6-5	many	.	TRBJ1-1	TGTGCCAGCAGTTACGGGTCCCCAGGGAACACTGAAGCTTTCTTT	CASSYGSPGNTEAFF
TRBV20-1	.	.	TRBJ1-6	TGCAGTGCTAGCGAGCTACGTGGGGATTCACCCCTCCACTTT	CSASELRGDSPLHF
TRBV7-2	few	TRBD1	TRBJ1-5	TGTGCCAGCAGCTTATGGAGGGGGACAGGGGTACAGCCCCAGCATTTT	CASSLWRGTGVQPQHF
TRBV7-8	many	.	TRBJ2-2	TGTGCCAGCAGCTTAGTATCAGGGGGAGGGACCGGGGAGCTGTTTTTT	CASSLVSGGGTGELFF